This TCR beta chain was recovered during a study of cytomegalovirus exposure and HLA in healthy donors (dated by TCRdb to 2016 to 2017). For the study in its entirety: An earlier analysis of some 600 of the donors reported approximately 280 Gb of sequence data and around 120 million unique TCR beta sequences obtained from roughly 170 million T cells. Approximately 300 gigabases of sequencing data and tens of millions of unique TCR sequences were included in an early release covering several hundred HLA-typed donors. The genetic ancestry cluster associated with self-reported Caucasian donors included over 65% of the roughly 360 genotyped donors. The study was designed to test whether signatures of past pathogen exposure could be identified by cataloging public T cell receptors. The study used immunosequencing to profile the T cell repertoires of around 600 subjects and linked those repertoires to cytomegalovirus serostatus. Along with the roughly 700-subject first cohort, a separate validation cohort of approximately 110 different subjects was used. The study combined high-throughput TCR immunosequencing, statistical association of individual TCRs with disease status, and machine learning to predict cytomegalovirus infection status. A later analysis re-analyzed previously published TCR beta repertoires from hundreds of donors and added high-resolution HLA genotyping to study TCR occurrence patterns. Rather than using new phenotypic data, the later analysis identified candidate immune exposures from TCR beta sequences and from how often those sequences occurred across donors. In an earlier analysis of roughly 600 of the donors, high-throughput TCR beta sequencing was used to judge whether each TCR beta V gene segment behaved as functional or pseudogenic. Donor age, sex, ethnicity and CMV serostatus were collected together with the repertoire data. A later genetic analysis used genome-wide SNP genotypes for about three fifths of the 666 donors, treating that subset as a discovery cohort. All discovery cohort repertoires had been generated using a single sequencing platform. Both class I and class II loci were covered by HLA typing, at four-digit resolution. Typing coverage differed by locus: A, B, C, DRB1 and DQB1 were typed in about 620-630 donors, DQA1 in 522, DPA1 in around 610, and DPB1 in 472. About five DR-DQ haplotypes were treated as single units for association and clustering because of strong linkage in the cohort. Across some 400 genotyped donors of the cohort, an average of roughly 230,000 unique TCR beta nucleotide sequences per donor were sequenced, and around 19% of those sequences were non-productive.

The cohort consisted of approximately 670 healthy bone marrow donors. Cohort members were all nominally healthy when sampled, although unrecorded immune exposures were likely present. The donor was CMV seropositive and was included in the group of 250 to 300 seropositive cohort members. Each donor provided a peripheral blood sample, and peripheral blood mononuclear cells were used for TCR beta sequencing. The Qiagen DNeasy Blood Extraction Kit was used to extract genomic DNA from the blood cell samples. Broad study findings and their caveats: HLA typing was unavailable for some donors at each locus, so association tests used only the typed subset. The earlier analysis of 450 to 700 of the donors excluded roughly 17 rarely observed V segments, including chromosome 9 orphons, because counts were too low. Most CMV-associated TCR beta chains appeared to be HLA-restricted in a later analysis, and the HLA associations seemed to be driven largely by CMV exposure. The cohort was sequenced for TCR beta chains only, and without alpha or paired-chain data the features that could be detected were limited. A later analysis reported that several top co-occurrence clusters appeared linked to parvovirus B19, influenza, CMV and Epstein-Barr virus. Some IMGT-functional V segments, including TRBV6-2 and TRBV6-3, could not be distinguished by the 87-base-pair reads and were therefore excluded. Cytomegalovirus status was reported to be diagnosed by the classifier with high specificity and sensitivity in both the original and validation cohorts. In an earlier analysis of 587 of the donors, most TCR beta V segments appeared in productive rearrangements about 90% or about 30% of the time, broadly matching IMGT annotations. Correlated functional status among segregating V segments might be attributable to linkage disequilibrium, but an unknown experimental factor could not be ruled out. In a later analysis, HLA-associated TCR beta chains were found to be more clonally expanded and to have lower generation probabilities than equally common non-associated chains. A cluster of highly shared sequence variants was judged likely to be a technical artifact of the sequencing pipeline. The authors suggested that the approach could potentially be extended to other disease states and immunological phenotypes. Sequencing depth was assumed to be roughly uniform across donors in the presence/absence analyses, though that assumption may not hold. A few of the identified cytomegalovirus-associated TCR beta chains were confirmed in vitro to be specific for cytomegalovirus antigens. A further reported finding was that TCR beta sequences accurately predicted the HLA-A and HLA-B alleles for most subjects in the first cohort. In the study, some 180 TCR beta chains were listed as associated with cytomegalovirus. Assigning TCR associations to individual alleles was difficult when HLA alleles, especially DR and DQ, strongly co-occurred. While some public TCRs were present in many individuals, most TCR sequences turned up only very rarely across donors. Compared with the approximately 720-donor mean, donors in an Asian-associated ancestry cluster had fewer N-insertions in productive TCRs, according to a later genetic analysis. In a later genetic analysis, a missense DCLRE1C variant was associated with V-gene and J-gene trimming of TCR beta chains, and the association was replicated in an independent cohort. Immune exposure information for the cohort was limited to CMV serostatus. In a later analysis, some 18,000 TCR beta sequences were associated with specific HLA alleles at a false discovery rate of 0.05. According to a later analysis, TCR association rates differed among HLA loci, with DRB1 alleles showing the most associated TCRs and HLA-C alleles showing the fewest.

As to this clone: Its target antigen remains unknown. One base away there is no much larger clone; base qualities are not given.

CDR1 and CDR2 are read off the germline V gene as MDHEN and SYDVKM. Measured from the cysteine to the phenylalanine, the CDR3 is 12 residues long. The entry retains the CDR3 DNA only, 36 bases that are in frame from base 1. V sheds 5 bases and J sheds 7 bases, leaving 9 bases between their ends. The method behind the library was the immunoSEQ multiplex PCR assay. The multiplex PCR relied on a mix of 60 forward primers for TCR Vbeta segments and 13 reverse primers for TCR Jbeta segments. The CDR3 region of rearranged TCR beta genes was amplified from genomic DNA with a multiplex PCR assay. The Illumina HiSeq System was used to sequence the amplified TCR beta libraries as 87-base-pair reads. In the original analysis: A later analysis counted some 74 million unique TCR beta chains across the 500 to 850 repertoires, and around 12 million of these chains were shared by at least two donors. A nearest-neighbor algorithm error-corrected the raw reads and collapsed the reads into unique sequences, merging closely related sequences to remove PCR and sequencing errors. To assign V, D and J gene segments, CDR3 sequences were aligned to IMGT reference sequences. Each retained sequence needed at least a six-nucleotide match to both a V gene segment and a J gene segment. A rearrangement was called productive if the CDR3 had no stop codons and remained in frame with V and J, and every other rearrangement was called non-productive. CDR3 was defined by IMGT convention, running from the second conserved V-encoded cysteine to the conserved J-encoded phenylalanine. The earlier analysis of about 530 of the donors excluded any sequence lacking an unambiguous match to a single V gene segment. In an earlier analysis of around 590 of the donors, a V segment was called functional when productive rearrangements were above 56.7%, and segregating when the standard deviation between donors exceeded 5%. A statistical classification framework was developed to diagnose cytomegalovirus status using the catalog of TCR beta chain sequences. V and J gene assignment, in a later analysis, came from comparing TCR nucleotide sequences with IMGT/GENE-DB human TR gene sequences. Using the TCRdist pipeline, a later analysis assigned CDR3 sequences along with most-parsimonious VDJ recombination scenarios. In a later analysis, each TCR beta chain was defined by its CDR3 amino acid sequence together with its V-gene family, and reads without a unique V-gene family were excluded. A later analysis removed 550 to 650 highly shared, low-generation-probability nucleotide sequences to deal with suspected cross-contamination and a sequencing artifact. In a later analysis, a clonal expansion index for each public chain was calculated from normalized within-repertoire ranks of inferred template counts. In a later analysis, generation probabilities were computed with a VDJ recombination model fitted to out-of-frame rearrangements, and the resulting probabilities were checked against IGoR. In a later analysis, TCR-TCR, TCR-HLA and TCR-CMV co-occurrence was scored with hypergeometric tests, and a repertoire-size bias correction was applied to TCR pairs. To estimate false discovery rates, a later analysis permuted the HLA or CMV assignments 20 times. A later analysis grouped co-occurring TCRs with DBSCAN, adding TCRdist sequence similarity when clustering within HLA-allele-positive subsets. For co-occurrence clustering, repertoires with fewer than 30,000 or more than 120,000 public chains were excluded, along with a handful of repertoires with anomalous nucleotide sharing. The table comes from immuneACCESS by way of TCRdb, which keeps in-frame sequences with V and J called. Part of the clones is missing from these tables; in studies checked, under half for an unresolved V gene and the rest for unknown reasons. That table is the source of V, J and clone size, and D and trimming were worked out from the DNA. For this sample there are tens of thousands of clones; 74% appear just once. Of the sample, about a fifth falls within the top ten clones.

This clonotype was obtained from a woman aged 30 to 39 in good health and CMV-seropositive. Here the chain combines TRBV28 and TRBJ1-5; the D gene is unclear. Sequencing was carried out using PBMCs. The CDR3 sequence is CASSVGSQPQHF. The bases are TGTGCCAGCAGTGTCGGGAGCCAGCCCCAGCATTTT.